The 4 T cell receptor beta chains below come from one sample, sequenced in a study of immune evolution from preneoplasia to lung adenocarcinoma. Profiled with immunoSEQ multiplex PCR; TCRdb holds only in-frame clones, not every one. The sample includes around 9,900 clones, more than 75% of them seen just once. Input material: FFPE invasive lung adenocarcinoma tissue. Every receptor here comes from a person aged 65-85 years with invasive lung adenocarcinoma. Some clones in this sample may be carry-over from other donors' samples.

The chain uses TRBV6-5 and TRBJ1-2; 7 bases line up with TRBD1. This CDR3 has 16 residues. The V gene end was trimmed by 2 bases and the J gene end by 7 bases; junction bases not matched to a gene: 13. From germline, CDR1 is MNHEY and CDR2 SVGAGI. The CDR3 DNA is TGTGCCAGCAGTTACGGGAAGGGGGCCCTCGTCGGTGGCTACACCTTC. It yields the protein CASSYGKGALVGGYTF.

This rearrangement joins TRBV18 to TRBJ1-1; D not resolved. The CDR3 has 14 residues. V shed 3 bases and J shed 4 bases, with 12 bases lying between them. From germline, CDR1 is KGHSH and CDR2 LQKENI. The CDR3 nucleotides are TGTGCCAGCTCACCGTTAGGGCTCAGCACTGAAGCTTTCTTT. It codes for CASSPLGLSTEAFF.

The CDR3 DNA follows: TGTGCCAGCAGCGCGGGACGGAGGAACACTGAAGCTTTCTTT. It codes for CASSAGRRNTEAFF. The chain employs TRBV5-6 and TRBJ1-1; D may be TRBD1 (5 bases). Deletions cut 4 bases from V and 1 base from J, with 11 bases between. Germline assignment: CDR1 SGHDT and CDR2 YYEEEE. This CDR3 is built from 14 residues.

The CDR3 sequence: CASSATYEQYF. The CDR3 nucleotides are TGTGCCAGCAGTGCCACCTACGAGCAGTACTTC. The chain is built from TRBV6-1 and TRBJ2-7; D ambiguous. Germline loops: CDR1 MNHNS, CDR2 SASEGT. The CDR3 spans 11 residues. V was clipped by 4 bases and J by 2 bases, with 3 bases between them.